Only a few counts were recorded for the clone carrying this TCR beta chain. Antigen unknown. This entry is derived from a study of identical twins. General study results and limits: Findings depended on cross-sectional statistics rather than tracking the same donors.

Deletions cut 5 bases from V and 0 bases from J, with 16 bases between. Germline loops: CDR1 SNHLY, CDR2 FYNNEI. CDR3 length: 16 residues. Template switching created a universal primer site, and the cDNA included unique molecular identifiers. TCRdb recomputed calls from the 5' RACE reads with MiXCR, one row per CDR3 protein. The sample shows about 1.7 million distinct CDR3 sequences, 32% of them seen only once. The J gene is TRBJ1-1, the V gene TRBV2; D is possibly TRBD1 (5 bases). The sequence came from a newborn girl in good health. The sample consisted of cord blood. The CDR3 loop is CASSQTLGLMNTEAFF. The CDR3 region has the DNA TGTGCCAGCAGTCAAACACTGGGACTGATGAACACTGAAGCTTTCTTT.